This is a list of T cell receptor beta chains from one sample in a study of control samples from healthy donors and cancer patients. Clones were sequenced by immunoSEQ multiplex PCR, and TCRdb holds only the in-frame ones, with some missing. The table has some 140,000 clones, approximately 90% seen once; the top ten hold approximately 9%. Sequencing was performed on blood. These receptors were obtained from a woman younger than 45 in good health. The CDR3 runs from the conserved cysteine through the conserved F or W. D genes are given only for firm matches. Clone size is shown for a subset of rows, as once, few, many or a class of expanded clone.

J,D,V,size,CDR3,DNA
TRBJ2-2,NA,TRBV30,NA,CAWSVLTTGELFF,TGTGCCTGGAGTGTATTGACCACCGGGGAGCTGTTTTTT
TRBJ2-3,TRBD1,TRBV19,few,CASSIGGQGADTQYF,TGTGCCAGTAGTATAGGGGGACAGGGTGCAGATACGCAGTATTTT
TRBJ1-1,NA,TRBV18,NA,CASSPRVAEAFF,TGTGCCAGCTCACCTAGGGTGGCTGAAGCTTTCTTT
TRBJ1-2,NA,TRBV3-1/TRBV3-2,NA,CASSQSWGLGRGYTF,TGTGCCAGCAGCCAGTCCTGGGGGCTCGGTCGGGGCTACACCTTC
TRBJ1-3,TRBD1,TRBV18,NA,CASSPGPEQGGGDTIYF,TGTGCCAGCTCACCAGGTCCCGAACAGGGAGGGGGCGACACCATATATTTT
TRBJ2-1,TRBD2,TRBV4-1,NA,CASSLAGEGNNEQFF,TGCGCCAGCAGCCTTGCCGGGGAGGGCAACAATGAGCAGTTCTTC
TRBJ2-6,NA,TRBV6-4,few,CASSDSSSGANVLTF,TGTGCCAGCAGTGACTCGAGCTCTGGGGCCAACGTCCTGACTTTC
TRBJ1-2,NA,TRBV18,once,CASSPPGEYYGYTF,TGTGCCAGCTCACCACCGGGGGAATACTATGGCTACACCTTC
TRBJ1-2,TRBD1,TRBV29-1,NA,CSAAGQGKYGYTF,TGCAGCGCTGCGGGACAGGGAAAGTATGGCTACACCTTC
TRBJ2-3,TRBD1,TRBV7-9,few,CASSRGQGYTDTQYF,TGTGCCAGCAGCCGTGGACAGGGATACACAGATACGCAGTATTTT
TRBJ1-3,NA,TRBV30,NA,CAWAFEANSGNTIYF,TGTGCCTGGGCCTTCGAGGCGAACTCTGGAAACACCATATATTTT
TRBJ2-2,NA,TRBV7-8,NA,CASSPRGGELFF,TGTGCCAGCAGCCCCCGCGGCGGGGAGCTGTTTTTT
TRBJ1-5,NA,TRBV5-1,NA,CASSSGTDQPQHF,TGCGCCAGCAGCTCGGGCACGGATCAGCCCCAGCATTTT
TRBJ1-1,NA,TRBV28,few,CASSFSSTEAFF,TGTGCCAGCAGTTTCTCCTCCACTGAAGCTTTCTTT